This entry describes one TCR beta chain. No antigen is known for it. Base qualities are not at hand, and no much larger clone is one base apart. This sample is part of a study of OX40 agonist ivuxolimab in advanced cancers. A note on the overall study: Ivuxolimab, which targeted the costimulatory receptor OX40 (CD134), was an agonistic, fully human IgG2 monoclonal antibody. Intravenous ivuxolimab was administered to patients every 2 weeks at six dose levels: 0.01, 0.1, 0.3, 1.5, 3 and 10 mg/kg. Of the roughly 53 patients in dose escalation, 19 had hepatocellular carcinoma, about 15 had melanoma, 9 had renal cell carcinoma and 9 had head and neck cancer. In the dose-escalation cohort, approximately 82% of patients were male, and the mean age was approximately 60 years, with a range of about 20 to 90. Prior anti-PD-1, anti-PD-L1 or anti-CTLA-4 therapy was permitted, and checkpoint inhibitors had been received by about two fifths of dose-escalation patients. Three dose-escalation patients achieved partial responses, one with hepatocellular carcinoma and two with cutaneous melanoma. Peripheral TCRbeta sequencing was intended to test whether TCR sequence diversity was altered and clonal T-cell expansion was caused by ivuxolimab. The monotherapy dose-escalation portion (N of about 57 patients) of the phase I ivuxolimab trial is reported in the paper.

The trial excluded patients who had a history of autoimmune disease or were on systemic immunosuppression. Peripheral blood for TCR sequencing was collected from all dose cohorts at baseline, on cycle 4 day 1, and on cycle 7 day 1. Samples were obtained from an open-label, multicenter, first-in-human phase I dose-escalation trial of ivuxolimab. Adults with locally advanced or metastatic head and neck squamous cell, hepatocellular, melanoma or renal cell carcinoma were enrolled in the trial. Before TCR sequencing, CD4+ T cells and CD8+ T cells from peripheral blood were sorted into separate populations. Findings and caveats that apply to the study as a whole: Which antigens the clonally expanded peripheral T cells were specific for was not determined. Low levels of normalized T-cell clonal expansion were also seen in some patients who did not respond. In partial responders in the 0.1-3.0 mg/kg groups, normalized peripheral clonal expansion was found to be among the lowest, especially among CD8+ T cells. Clonal expansion of both CD4+ and CD8+ blood T cells was observed from baseline to week 6 at doses 0.1 to 3.0 mg/kg. After ivuxolimab, CD8+ T cells had more expanded clones than CD4+ T cells on average.

The germline V gene yields LGHNA for CDR1 and YNFKEQ for CDR2. Trimming takes 1 base off V and 7 bases off J; junction bases not matched to a gene: 4. The CDR3 has 16 amino acids, counting the end cysteine and phenylalanine. Left in the record is the CDR3 DNA by itself, 48 bases read in frame from the first base. For sequencing of the TCRbeta CDR3 region, genomic DNA was extracted from the sorted cells. The immunoSEQ Assay was used to sequence the TCRbeta CDR3 regions. TCRdb re-hosts the immuneACCESS table, in-frame sequences only. Its copies lack some clones; in the studies checked, an unresolved V gene accounts for under half of them, and the cause for the rest is not known. A total of over 65,000 clones appear in this sample, 70% to 90% of them only once. Roughly 0.27% of the sample is taken by the ten largest.

This TCR was recovered from an adult with an advanced solid tumor such as melanoma, head and neck, liver or kidney cancer. This chain is built from TRBV4-2 and TRBJ2-2; 12 bases in between match TRBD2. Sequencing used CD4+ or CD8+ T cells sorted from blood, obtained in a trial of the OX40 agonist ivuxolimab. The nucleotides read TGTGCCAGCAGCCAAGGTGGACTAGCGGGACTCGGGGAGCTGTTTTTT. This yields the protein CASSQGGLAGLGELFF.